This TCR beta chain was observed in a study of blood T cell repertoires in COVID-19. Germline V gives CDR1 SGHRS, CDR2 YFSETQ. The CDR3 length is 14 residues. The V and J ends lost 4 bases and 1 base, in that order; junction bases with no gene match: 5. Original handling: Counts of nucleated cells, estimated from reference gene primer amplification, were obtained. The repertoire was sequenced with immunoSEQ multiplex PCR; TCRdb's copy has only in-frame clones and lacks some. From that table come the V and J calls and clone size; the DNA was used to work out D and trimming. The table records approximately 210,000 clones, about 88% of them present only once.

Sequenced input: peripheral blood. This receptor was identified in a man aged 70 or older with acute or convalescent COVID-19. The chain couples TRBV5-1 to TRBJ2-7; 7 nucleotides line up with TRBD1. The CDR3 sequence is CASSPRTGSYEQYF. In DNA, the CDR3 is TGCGCCAGCAGCCCTCGGACAGGTTCCTACGAGCAGTACTTC.